This TCR beta chain was recorded in a study of shared clonotypes between healthy human individuals. Only in-frame clones appear in the TCRdb table, and some are missing; sequencing was by immunoSEQ multiplex PCR. The sample has fewer than 600,000 clones; around 75% are singletons. Germline V gene lookup returns CDR1 WSHSY and CDR2 SAAADI. CDR3 length equals 13 residues. The germline V and J ends were trimmed by 6 bases and 0 bases, with 6 bases remaining between them. Sequenced material: PBMCs. This chain uses TRBV10-2 with TRBJ1-3, with D maybe TRBD1 (6 bases). This receptor was identified in a woman between 40 and 55 years old in good health. Some clones in this sample may be carry-over from other donors' samples. The CDR3 sequence is CASRGGSGNTIYF. DNA for the CDR3: TGCGCCAGCAGAGGGGGCTCTGGAAACACCATATATTTT.